This is a list of T cell receptor beta chains from one sample in a study of blood T cells in healthy people across ages. TCRdb analysed the 5' RACE reads with MiXCR anew, one entry per CDR3 protein. Among 1.8 million or so distinct CDR3 sequences listed, roughly two fifths were seen once. Sequencing was performed on blood. The receptors derive from a human donor in good health. Each CDR3 is given with its conserved first and last residue. The D gene is left open where the match is weak. For some rows the clone size is stated as once, few or many, or as a class when expanded; others skip it.

v_gene: TRBV25-1; abundance: .; j_gene: TRBJ1-2; d_gene: .; CDR3nt: TGTGCCAGCAGTGAATTTGGGTATGGCTACACCTTC; CDR3aa: CASSEFGYGYTF
v_gene: TRBV29-1; abundance: .; j_gene: TRBJ1-2; d_gene: TRBD1; CDR3nt: TGCAGCGTTGTCGTGTCAGGGGGATCTTATAGCTATGGCTACACCTTC; CDR3aa: CSVVVSGGSYSYGYTF
v_gene: TRBV5-3; abundance: .; j_gene: TRBJ1-5; d_gene: TRBD1; CDR3nt: TGTCAAGACAGGGATAATCAGCCCCAGCATTTT; CDR3aa: CQDRDNQPQHF
v_gene: TRBV20-1; abundance: .; j_gene: TRBJ2-7; d_gene: .; CDR3nt: TGCAGTGCTAGAGATGTCACAGGGAGCTCCTACGAGCAGTACTTC; CDR3aa: CSARDVTGSSYEQYF
v_gene: TRBV10-3; abundance: .; j_gene: TRBJ2-1; d_gene: .; CDR3nt: TGTGCCATCAGTGAGTCCGGGACCGTCCCTACTCAAGAGACCCAGTTCTTC; CDR3aa: CAISESGTVPTQETQFF
v_gene: TRBV10-3; abundance: .; j_gene: TRBJ2-2; d_gene: TRBD2; CDR3nt: TGTGCCACCCGGGGAGGGACTTCGAACACCGGGGAGCTGTTTTTT; CDR3aa: CATRGGTSNTGELFF
v_gene: TRBV9; abundance: few; j_gene: TRBJ1-2; d_gene: .; CDR3nt: TGTGCCAGCAGCGTAGCTTTCGGTGATGGCTACACCTTC; CDR3aa: CASSVAFGDGYTF
v_gene: TRBV20-1; abundance: once; j_gene: TRBJ1-5; d_gene: .; CDR3nt: TGCAGTGCTAGGCCCACGTTAGGGCCCCAGCATTTT; CDR3aa: CSARPTLGPQHF
v_gene: TRBV12-3/TRBV12-4; abundance: .; j_gene: TRBJ2-1; d_gene: .; CDR3nt: TGTGCCAGCGCCCTCGATGAGCAGTTCTTC; CDR3aa: CASALDEQFF
v_gene: TRBV12-3/TRBV12-4; abundance: .; j_gene: TRBJ2-5; d_gene: .; CDR3nt: TGTGCCAGCAGTTTGAATATTCTCTCAGGGGAGACCCAGTACTTC; CDR3aa: CASSLNILSGETQYF
v_gene: TRBV7-2; abundance: once; j_gene: TRBJ2-5; d_gene: TRBD1; CDR3nt: TGTGCCAACAGCGTACAGGGGGCCTTAGGGGAGACCCAGTACTTC; CDR3aa: CANSVQGALGETQYF
v_gene: TRBV7-2; abundance: .; j_gene: TRBJ1-2; d_gene: .; CDR3nt: TGTGCCAGCAGCGTTCTCGGGGCATTGGCTGGCTACACCTTC; CDR3aa: CASSVLGALAGYTF
v_gene: TRBV7-8; abundance: few; j_gene: TRBJ1-2; d_gene: TRBD1; CDR3nt: TGTGCCAGCAGCTCCAGACTGGACAGGGCCTATGGCTACACCTTC; CDR3aa: CASSSRLDRAYGYTF
v_gene: TRBV5-5; abundance: .; j_gene: TRBJ1-2; d_gene: .; CDR3nt: TGTGCCAGCAGCTTGAATTGGGGCTACACCTTC; CDR3aa: CASSLNWGYTF
v_gene: TRBV5-1; abundance: .; j_gene: TRBJ1-2; d_gene: .; CDR3nt: TGCGCCAGCAGGGAGTGGGACCGCTATGGCTACACCTTC; CDR3aa: CASREWDRYGYTF
v_gene: TRBV7-2; abundance: few; j_gene: TRBJ1-1; d_gene: .; CDR3nt: TGTGCCAGCAGCTTAACATCACAGGGCTTCACTGAAGCTTTCTTT; CDR3aa: CASSLTSQGFTEAFF
v_gene: TRBV12-3/TRBV12-4; abundance: .; j_gene: TRBJ1-4; d_gene: .; CDR3nt: TGTGCCAGCAGTTCCTTGACTCCGACGGGGGAAAAACTGTTTTTT; CDR3aa: CASSSLTPTGEKLFF
v_gene: TRBV12-3/TRBV12-4; abundance: many; j_gene: TRBJ2-4; d_gene: .; CDR3nt: TGTGCCAGCAGAGCCAGCGTCCTAGCCAAAAACATTCAGTACTTC; CDR3aa: CASRASVLAKNIQYF
v_gene: TRBV7-4; abundance: .; j_gene: TRBJ2-1; d_gene: .; CDR3nt: TGTGCCAGCAGCTTAGCTTACAGGGCCAATGAGCAGTTCTTC; CDR3aa: CASSLAYRANEQFF
v_gene: TRBV12-3/TRBV12-4; abundance: .; j_gene: TRBJ1-2; d_gene: TRBD1; CDR3nt: TGTGCCAGCAGGGTCACAGGGGGCAGGGGCTGCACCTTC; CDR3aa: CASRVTGGRGCTF
v_gene: TRBV7-2; abundance: .; j_gene: TRBJ1-2; d_gene: .; CDR3nt: TGTGCCAGCAGCTCGGGGGCCAATAACTATGGCTACACCTTC; CDR3aa: CASSSGANNYGYTF
v_gene: TRBV9; abundance: .; j_gene: TRBJ1-2; d_gene: .; CDR3nt: TGTGCCAGCAGCCAGGGTGGGGGCCATGGCTACACCTTC; CDR3aa: CASSQGGGHGYTF